The 16 T cell receptor beta chains given below trace back to one sample, sequenced in a study of T cells expressing NK-cell markers. From its re-call of the 5' RACE reads, TCRdb lists each CDR3 protein once, without DNA. This sample carries roughly 450,000 distinct CDR3 sequences, with almost 1.5% going to the ten biggest clones. What was sequenced was blood T cells: a sorted CD56 or NKG2C T cell subset, CD4+ or CD8+ T cells, or bulk PBMC T cells (not recorded which). The receptors come from a woman between 45 and 60 years old in good health.

The chain has TRBV28 and TRBJ2-1; the D call of TRBD2 rests on TCRdb alone, since no DNA is present to check it. The germline V gene encodes CDR1 MDHEN and CDR2 SYDVKM. This CDR3 spans 15 amino acids. CDR3 sequence reads: CASSTGVGRANEQFF.

V gene TRBV5-1 combines with J gene TRBJ2-2; TCRdb's D call of TRBD1 is untestable without DNA. The CDR3 consists of 17 residues. The V gene's germline CDR1 is SGHRS and CDR2 YFSETQ. The CDR3 is CASSLAEKRGHTGELFF.

This chain links TRBV7-6 with TRBJ2-1; TCRdb reports TRBD2, a call that lacks DNA to check it against. The germline V gene encodes CDR1 SGHVS and CDR2 FNYEAQ. The length of the CDR3 is 16 residues. This CDR3 is CASSLASGRARNEQFF.

V and J are TRBV5-1 and TRBJ1-3. Per germline, CDR1 SGHRS and CDR2 YFSETQ. This CDR3 has 16 residues. The CDR3 region is CASSLDSPTRGNTIYF.

This chain connects TRBV5-1 to TRBJ2-7; TCRdb outputs TRBD1, but without DNA this stays unchecked. Germline V gives CDR1 SGHRS, CDR2 YFSETQ. The CDR3 sequence is 15 residues long. This CDR3 is CASHPSGTGPNEQYF.

This sequence joins TRBV5-1 and TRBJ2-3; TCRdb's D call of TRBD1 is untestable without DNA. Germline V lookup: CDR1 SGHRS, CDR2 YFSETQ. This CDR3 spans 14 amino acids. Here the CDR3 reads CASSQATTTDTQYF.

The rearrangement joins TRBV20-1 to TRBJ1-2. Germline values: CDR1 DFQATT, CDR2 SNEGSKA (reference sequence). CDR3 length equals 11 residues. CDR3 amino acids: CSAREGRGYTF.

This chain uses TRBV20-1 with TRBJ2-5; TCRdb gives TRBD1 as the D gene, but with no DNA this cannot be confirmed. Germline V gives CDR1 DFQATT, CDR2 SNEGSKA (reference sequence). This CDR3 region has 14 residues. The CDR3 loop is CSARITGIGETQYF.

The genes are TRBV7-8 and TRBJ2-3; the TCRdb call, TRBD1, lacks DNA for checking. The CDR3 runs 16 residues. Looked up from germline, CDR1 is SGHVS and CDR2 is FQNEAQ. The CDR3 protein is CASSLRHGGRGDTQYF.

The gene calls are TRBV19 and TRBJ2-2; the D call of TRBD1 rests on TCRdb alone, since no DNA is present to check it. The CDR3 totals 14 residues. Germline V gives CDR1 LNHDA, CDR2 SQIVND (reference sequence). CDR3 loop: CASIPRGITGELFF.

The rearrangement links TRBV24-1 to TRBJ2-1; TCRdb calls TRBD2, which cannot be checked without DNA. CDR3 length: 14 residues. Per germline, CDR1 KGHDR and CDR2 SFDVKD. The CDR3 protein is CAVGTSGIYNEQFF.

The J gene is TRBJ2-1, the V gene TRBV5-1; the TRBD2 assignment by TCRdb is unverifiable without DNA. This CDR3 region has 16 residues. Germline CDR1 SGHRS, CDR2 YFSETQ. CDR3 residues: CASSLGVLAKYNEQFF.

The chain has TRBV29-1 and TRBJ1-5; lacking DNA, the TRBD1 call made by TCRdb goes unchecked. CDR1 is SQVTM, CDR2 ANQGSEA, per germline. The length of the CDR3 is 13 residues. The CDR3 region is CSVVDRDNQPQHF.

The chain has TRBV5-1 and TRBJ2-6; TCRdb calls TRBD2, which cannot be checked without DNA. There are 15 residues in the CDR3. Germline values: CDR1 SGHRS, CDR2 YFSETQ. The CDR3 sequence is CASSTTSPGANVLTF.

This chain joins TRBV20-1 and TRBJ2-3; as DNA is missing, the TRBD2 call by TCRdb cannot be tested. Germline assignment: CDR1 DFQATT and CDR2 SNEGSKA (reference sequence). CDR3 length equals 14 residues. The CDR3 sequence: CSGGETPPVHTQYF.

The J gene is TRBJ1-6, the V gene TRBV27; the D call of TRBD1 rests on TCRdb alone, since no DNA is present to check it. There are 15 residues in the CDR3. Germline CDR1 MNHEY, CDR2 SMNVEV (reference sequence). Here the CDR3 reads CASRLLQGSNSPLHF.